The sequence of this T cell receptor (beta chain) was determined in a study of T cells in narcolepsy. With V trimmed by 5 bases and J by 4 bases, 9 bases remained unmatched. The CDR3 covers 15 residues. The germline gives CDR1 SEHNR, CDR2 FQNEAQ (reference sequence). Here immunoSEQ multiplex PCR was the method, and the copy in TCRdb shows in-frame clones only, minus some. The sample shows some 35,000 clones, approximately 77% of them seen only once. The origin of this receptor is a human donor in good health. Input material: memory (CD45RA-) CD4+ T cells from blood. The gene calls are TRBV7-9 and TRBJ1-2, with TRBD1 matching 8 bases. CDR3 sequence reads: CASSPVQGASYGYTF. As DNA, the CDR3 is TGTGCCAGCAGCCCAGTGCAGGGGGCCAGCTATGGCTACACCTTC.